These T cell receptor beta chains were read from a single sample in a study of PD-1 blockade in classical Hodgkin lymphoma. TCRdb's copy holds only in-frame clones and misses some; the assay was immunoSEQ multiplex PCR. The sample contains 95,000 to 100,000 clones, 75% to 90% of which appear only once. Sequencing was performed on peripheral blood mononuclear cells (PBMCs), taken before the second cycle of nivolumab. These receptors came from a human donor with classical Hodgkin lymphoma. Both conserved end residues are part of each CDR3. The D gene is left open where the match is weak. Not every row has a clone size; where given, it reads once, few, many or a size class.

CDR3 length	J gene	clone size	V gene	D gene	CDR3 DNA	CDR3 protein
17	TRBJ1-6	.	TRBV18	.	TGTGCCAGCTCACCAACACCTTTGAGCTCCTATAATTCACCCCTCCACTTT	CASSPTPLSSYNSPLHF
15	TRBJ1-4	.	TRBV19	TRBD1	TGTGCCAGTAGTATGGGACAGGGATCTAATGAAAAACTGTTTTTT	CASSMGQGSNEKLFF
14	TRBJ2-5	.	TRBV5-1	TRBD1	TGCGCCAGTGAAGAGACAGGGTCTGGAGAGACCCAGTACTTC	CASEETGSGETQYF
13	TRBJ2-5	.	TRBV30	.	TGTGCCCGTACCGGGATTGTACAAGAGACCCAGTACTTC	CARTGIVQETQYF
17	TRBJ1-6	.	TRBV4-3	.	TGCGCCAGCAGCCAAGTTAATACACACTCCTATAATTCACCCCTCCACTTT	CASSQVNTHSYNSPLHF
15	TRBJ1-6	.	TRBV7-9	.	TGTGCCAGCAGCTCGGAGGGGACGTCGAATTCACCCCTCCACTTT	CASSSEGTSNSPLHF
16	TRBJ1-2	.	TRBV7-3	.	TGTGCCAGCAGCTTAGGTAGTCAGAATCGCGGATATGGCTACACCTTC	CASSLGSQNRGYGYTF
13	TRBJ2-5	.	TRBV5-1	.	TGCGCCAGCAGCTGGGTCTTGGGAGAGACCCAGTACTTC	CASSWVLGETQYF
12	TRBJ1-2	.	TRBV25-1	.	TGTGCCAGCAGTGAAGGAGCCTATGGCTACACCTTC	CASSEGAYGYTF
15	TRBJ1-3	few	TRBV19	.	TGTGCCAGTAGTATGATGGGCGGAGTGGAAAACACCATATATTTT	CASSMMGGVENTIYF
15	TRBJ2-7	.	TRBV11-3	TRBD2	TGTGCCAGCAGCTTAAGGGGGACTAGCACTTACGAGCAGTACTTC	CASSLRGTSTYEQYF
16	TRBJ1-5	.	TRBV27	.	TGTGCCAGCCCAAGCGGGGGGAGGAGGGTCAATCAGCCCCAGCATTTT	CASPSGGRRVNQPQHF
20	TRBJ1-6	.	TRBV27	.	TGTGCCAGCAGTTTGTTCATGCCGGGCAGGATTTATTCCTATAATTCACCCCTCCACTTT	CASSLFMPGRIYSYNSPLHF
14	TRBJ1-2	.	TRBV5-1	.	TGCGCCAGCAGCTTGGCCGTCGGGGTCTATGGCTACACCTTC	CASSLAVGVYGYTF
15	TRBJ2-6	few	TRBV9	.	TGTGCCAGCAGCCTAGGGGGTGCTGGGGCCAACGTCCTGACTTTC	CASSLGGAGANVLTF
17	TRBJ2-2	.	TRBV6-1	.	TGTGCCAGCAGTGAAGCCTTACGTCGACCGAACACCGGGGAGCTGTTTTTT	CASSEALRRPNTGELFF
14	TRBJ2-1	once	TRBV2	.	TGTGCCAGCAGCCGGGAAAACTCCTACAATGAGCAGTTCTTC	CASSRENSYNEQFF
18	TRBJ1-6	.	TRBV7-2	TRBD1	TGTGCCAGCAGCTTTCGGACAGGGCACAGCTCCTATAATTCACCCCTCCACTTT	CASSFRTGHSSYNSPLHF
17	TRBJ2-5	.	TRBV19	TRBD2	TGTGCCAGTAGTATCCTTAGGACTAGCGGGGAACAAGAGACCCAGTACTTC	CASSILRTSGEQETQYF